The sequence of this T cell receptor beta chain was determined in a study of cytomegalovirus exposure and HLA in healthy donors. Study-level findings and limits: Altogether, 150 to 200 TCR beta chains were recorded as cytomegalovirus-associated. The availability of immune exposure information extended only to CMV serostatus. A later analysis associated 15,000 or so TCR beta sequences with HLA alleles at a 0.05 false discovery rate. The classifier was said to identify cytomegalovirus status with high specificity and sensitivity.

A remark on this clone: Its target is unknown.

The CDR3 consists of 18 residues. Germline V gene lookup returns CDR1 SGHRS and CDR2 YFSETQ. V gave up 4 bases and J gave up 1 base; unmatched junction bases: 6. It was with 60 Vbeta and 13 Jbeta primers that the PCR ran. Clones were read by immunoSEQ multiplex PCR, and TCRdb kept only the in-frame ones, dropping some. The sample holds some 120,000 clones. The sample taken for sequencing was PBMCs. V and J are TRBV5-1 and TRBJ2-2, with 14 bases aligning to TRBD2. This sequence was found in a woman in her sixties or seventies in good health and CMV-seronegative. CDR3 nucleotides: TGCGCCAGCAGCCAAAGGACTAGCGGGAGGATGAACACCGGGGAGCTGTTTTTT. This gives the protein CASSQRTSGRMNTGELFF.